What follows are 10 T cell receptor beta chains derived from one specimen sequenced in a study of regulatory T cells in long-lasting Graves disease. This sample's time point: persistent/refractory GD, antithyroid drugs over 5 years with positive TRAb. TCR sequences were obtained from RNA taken from PBMCs. For TCR beta, libraries came from iRepertoire HTBI primers and Arm-PCR of CDR3 regions. TCRdb passed the multiplex PCR reads through MiXCR, listing each CDR3 protein once. The sample yields about 460,000 distinct CDR3 sequences, less than 25% seen once. The sample here was peripheral blood mononuclear cells (PBMCs), taken when the disease was refractory, from a patient treated with antithyroid drugs. Receptors originate from a female donor with Graves disease.

This clonotype was counted only a few times. CDR3 protein: CASSQMLLAKRYF. CDR3 DNA sequence: TGCGCCAGCAGCCAAATGTTGCTGGCAAAGAGGTACTTC. The rearrangement links TRBV4-1 to TRBJ2-4; D is uncertain. CDR3 length: 13 amino acids. Germline V CDR1 and CDR2: MGHRA, YSYEKL. Trimming shortened V by 2 bases and J by 15 bases, and 17 bases separated the two germline ends.

This clonotype has only a few counts. The DNA for the CDR3 is TGTGCCAGCAGTTACCGGGGGACCCCTCCCTCCTACGAGCAGTACTTC. This translates into CASSYRGTPPSYEQYF. The chain employs TRBV6-5 and TRBJ2-7; D might be TRBD2 (6 bases). CDR1 is MNHEY, CDR2 SVGAGI, per germline. The CDR3 length is 16 residues. V lost 2 bases and J 0 bases, leaving 14 bases between the germline ends.

In its sample, this clonotype was seen many times. The chain is built from TRBV28 and TRBJ1-4; perhaps TRBD1 as D (6 bases). CDR3 length: 13 amino acids. The V gene lost 2 bases and the J gene lost 8 bases, with 9 bases spanning the gap. Germline lookup yields CDR1 MDHEN and CDR2 SYDVKM. CDR3 in amino acids: CASSLQGREKLFF. The CDR3 DNA reads TGTGCCAGCAGTTTACAGGGGAGAGAAAAACTGTTTTTT.

Concerning this clonotype itself: This sequence may be a read error, since a much larger clone differs from it by one base. The rearrangement joins TRBV15 to TRBJ1-1; D ambiguous. Germline V gene sequence: CDR1 LNHNV, CDR2 YYDKDF (reference sequence). The length of the CDR3 is 13 residues. Deletions cut 5 bases from V and 6 bases from J, with 13 bases between. CDR3 loop: CATSGIVTAEAFF. The CDR3 DNA reads TGTGCCACCAGCGGGATAGTAACAGCTGAAGCTTTCTTT.

J is TRBJ2-7 and V is TRBV5-1; D may be TRBD1 (6 bases). V was clipped by 4 bases and J by 7 bases, with 21 bases between them. Germline assignment: CDR1 SGHRS and CDR2 YFSETQ. The CDR3 has 15 amino acids. The CDR3 spells CASSTRTAYKSEQYF. The CDR3 DNA reads TGCGCCAGCAGCACAAGGACAGCCTACAAGTCGGAGCAGTACTTC.

The chain combines TRBV6-1 with TRBJ2-2; 11 bases are shared with TRBD2. The CDR3 spans 15 residues. With V trimmed by 6 bases and J by 7 bases, 7 bases remained unmatched. Germline CDR1 is MNHNS and CDR2 is SASEGT. The CDR3 sequence is CASSETSGIIGELFF. The CDR3 DNA reads TGTGCCAGCAGCGAGACTAGCGGGATAATCGGGGAGCTGTTTTTT.

In its sample, this clonotype was seen many times. The chain is built from TRBV7-2 and TRBJ2-5, with D maybe TRBD1 (6 bases). The CDR3 contains 16 residues. V was pared by 5 bases and J by 2 bases, with 18 bases between. Per germline, CDR1 SGHTA and CDR2 FQGNSA. The CDR3 here is CASSPQPGHLQETQYF. CDR3 bases: TGTGCCAGCAGCCCTCAACCGGGACACCTACAAGAGACCCAGTACTTC.

This clonotype was seen a handful of times. This chain uses TRBV20-1 with TRBJ2-7, with D tentatively TRBD2 (7 bases). Germline-derived CDR1 and CDR2 are DFQATT and SNEGSKA (reference sequence). V was pared by 3 bases and J by 3 bases, with 12 bases between. CDR3 length equals 13 residues. The CDR3 coding sequence is TGCAGTGCTAGGGGGGCTAGCGGCTACGAGCAGTACTTC. The encoded protein is CSARGASGYEQYF.

On this clonotype itself: The conserved closing phenylalanine or tryptophan is absent in this CDR3, likely reflecting a read error. The chain couples TRBV7-9 to TRBJ1-1, with D maybe TRBD1 (5 bases). Germline CDR1 and CDR2: SEHNR and FQNEAQ (reference sequence). This CDR3 is 16 amino acids long. Trimming removed 1 base from V and 1 base from J, with 13 bases in between. CDR3 region: CASSLVVREGNTEAFL. DNA of the CDR3: TGTGCCAGCAGCTTAGTGGTCAGGGAGGGGAACACTGAAGCTTTCCTT.

This clonotype has a handful of counts. This rearrangement joins TRBV5-4 to TRBJ1-2; tentatively, D is TRBD1 (5 bases). The V end lost 0 bases, the J end lost 3 bases, and 12 bases lay between the germline ends. The CDR3 consists of 15 residues. The germline V gene encodes CDR1 SGHNT and CDR2 YYREEE (reference sequence). This CDR3 reads CASSLAGRDYYGYTF. CDR3 nucleotide sequence: TGTGCCAGCAGCTTGGCCGGCAGGGATTACTATGGCTACACCTTC.